This entry lists 24 T cell receptor beta chains sequenced from one sample in a study of response to subunit inactivated influenza vaccine. TCRdb called the RT-PCR reads again in MiXCR, with one record for every CDR3 protein. This sample has over 650,000 distinct CDR3 sequences, with about a fifth found just once. This sample comprised PBMCs from blood, obtained around 5 days after vaccination. Receptors were obtained from a man in his fifties or sixties who received an inactivated influenza vaccine.

The V call is TRBV4-2, the J call TRBJ1-4; 8 bases fit TRBD1. V trimming: 0 bases; J trimming: 14 bases; junction bases outside the gene matches: 5. Per the germline V gene, CDR1 is LGHNA and CDR2 is YNFKEQ. The CDR3 extends over 13 amino acids. The CDR3 DNA follows: TGTGCCAGCAGCCAAGATCGGACAGGGATCCTGTTTTTT. The encoded protein is CASSQDRTGILFF.

This clonotype was observed a handful of times. V gene TRBV12-3 or TRBV12-4 combines with J gene TRBJ2-7, with 9 bases that match TRBD1. V dropped 1 base and J dropped 6; count of bases not matched to a gene: 7. This CDR3 is 15 amino acids long. The CDR3 protein is CASSLVQGQGTEQYF. In nucleotides, the CDR3 is TGTGCCAGCAGTTTAGTCCAAGGACAGGGGACCGAGCAGTACTTC.

This clonotype was detected a few times. The J gene is TRBJ1-1, the V gene TRBV10-3; 7 bases are shared with TRBD1. V shed 0 bases and J 7 bases; nucleotides not matched to a gene: 8. Germline lookup yields CDR1 ENHRY and CDR2 SYGVKD. The CDR3 runs to 15 residues. The CDR3 DNA reads as TGTGCCATCAGTGAGTCGAAAGCCCGGGACAGTGAAGCTTTCTTT. It codes for CAISESKARDSEAFF.

This clonotype was observed a single time. The rearrangement joins TRBV3-1 to TRBJ2-5; unclear D gene. Germline-derived CDR1 and CDR2 are LGHDT and YNNKEL (reference sequence). V dropped 1 base and J dropped 5 bases, with 11 bases sitting between them. The length of the CDR3 is 14 residues. The CDR3 loop is CASSQAIRMETQYF. The DNA for the CDR3 is TGTGCCAGCAGCCAAGCAATTAGGATGGAGACCCAGTACTTC.

The chain carries TRBV13 and TRBJ2-1; 7 bases match TRBD2. Germline-derived CDR1 and CDR2 are PRHDT and FYEKMQ (reference sequence). There are 12 residues in the CDR3. V lost 5 bases and J lost 8; bases outside the gene matches: 3. The CDR3 loop reads CASSQTSYEQFF. The CDR3 nucleotides read TGTGCCAGCAGCCAGACTAGCTATGAGCAGTTCTTC.

This clonotype was observed at least ten times. The chain links TRBV29-1 to TRBJ2-7, with TRBD1 matching 9 bases. This CDR3 is built from 12 residues. The germline gives CDR1 SQVTM, CDR2 ANQGSEA. V lost 7 bases and J lost 3; bases outside the gene matches: 4. CDR3 nucleotide sequence: TGCAGCGCGCTGGGACAGGGCTACGAGCAGTACTTC. Amino acid sequence: CSALGQGYEQYF.

A few counts support this clonotype. This chain joins TRBV6-1 and TRBJ2-7; either TRBD1 or TRBD2 may fit D (5 bases each). The V and J ends lost 8 bases and 4 bases respectively, with 15 bases between them. Germline V gene sequence: CDR1 MNHNS, CDR2 SASEGT. The CDR3 spans 13 residues. The DNA of the CDR3 is TGTGCCAGCGGGTTCCCCGGGGCTTACGAGCAGTACTTC. Residues: CASGFPGAYEQYF.

This clonotype was detected a few times. The chain uses TRBV12-3 or TRBV12-4 and TRBJ2-5; possible D gene TRBD2, 6 bases. The V end lost 1 base, the J end lost 7 bases, and 13 bases lay between the germline ends. This CDR3 has 14 amino acids. The CDR3 is CASSLVGRMGTQYF. DNA for the CDR3: TGTGCCAGCAGTTTAGTAGGGAGGATGGGGACCCAGTACTTC.

This clonotype was recorded many times. The V and J genes are TRBV7-9 and TRBJ2-5; 9 nucleotides agree with TRBD1. CDR1 and CDR2 (germline): SEHNR, FQNEAQ (reference sequence). This CDR3 is built from 15 residues. J lost 7 bases, V lost 3 bases, and 9 bases had no gene match. The CDR3 sequence is CASSFWTGDRGTQYF. CDR3 DNA: TGTGCCAGCAGCTTCTGGACAGGGGACCGTGGGACCCAGTACTTC.

The V and J genes are TRBV20-1 and TRBJ1-1, with D unclear. CDR1 DFQATT and CDR2 SNEGSKA come from the germline V gene (reference sequence). This CDR3 contains 15 residues. V shed 5 bases and J shed 1 base, with 17 bases lying between them. CDR3 DNA sequence: TGCAGTGCTCCTTCGACCGCGCAGAGGAACACTGAAGCTTTCTTT. Its protein is CSAPSTAQRNTEAFF.

Of note for this clonotype: At one boundary the junction diverges from the germline segment, which might be a read error. V and J are TRBV5-1 and TRBJ1-2; the match to TRBD1 covers 9 bases. Germline V gene lookup returns CDR1 SGHRS and CDR2 YFSETQ. The CDR3 length is 18 residues. The chain's CDR3 is CASSLDHVGTGTNYSYTF. In nucleotides, the CDR3 is TGCGCCAGCAGCTTGGATCACGTCGGGACAGGGACCAACTATAGCTACACCTTC.

V and J are TRBV5-1 and TRBJ2-4; 10 nucleotides align to TRBD1. The CDR3 runs 14 residues. Trimming at V came to 2 bases and at J to 5 bases, leaving 1 base not matched to a gene. Per the germline V gene, CDR1 is SGHRS and CDR2 is YFSETQ. DNA of the CDR3: TGCGCCAGCAGCTTAGGGACAGGGGAAAACATTCAGTACTTC. It codes for CASSLGTGENIQYF. Full variable domain (outside the CDR3, taken from reference TRBV5-1 and TRBJ2-4): KAGVTQTPRYLIKTRGQQVTLSCSPISGHRSVSWYQQTPGQGLQFLFEYFSETQRNKGNFPGRFSGRQFSNSRSEMNVSTLELGDSALYLCASSLGTGENIQYFGAGTRLSVL.

V and J are TRBV6-2 or TRBV6-3 and TRBJ2-1; D not certain. Trimming took off 7 bases at V and 11 bases at J, with 18 bases between the two ends. The CDR3 is 13 amino acids. Germline CDR1 MNHEY, CDR2 SVGEGT. The CDR3 nucleotides are TGTGCCAGCACCGAAATACGACAAGCCAAGCAGTTCTTC. Translation: CASTEIRQAKQFF.

This chain joins TRBV29-1 and TRBJ2-7; D perhaps matches TRBD1 (6 bases). V lost 4 bases to trimming and J lost 2 bases, with 9 bases between them. The CDR3 contains 12 residues. Per germline, CDR1 SQVTM and CDR2 ANQGSEA. The CDR3 loop reads CSVVRGAYEQYF. For the CDR3, the DNA is TGCAGCGTTGTCAGGGGAGCCTACGAGCAGTACTTC.

The CDR3 spells CASSTLRGRTYNEQFF. The CDR3 bases are TGTGCCAGCAGTACCCTTCGCGGTCGGACCTACAATGAGCAGTTCTTC. The chain employs TRBV28 and TRBJ2-1; no clear D. Trimming pared 5 bases from V and 2 bases from J, leaving 16 bases between. Germline V lookup: CDR1 MDHEN, CDR2 SYDVKM. There are 16 residues in the CDR3.

The V call is TRBV6-5, the J call TRBJ1-2, with a possible D match to TRBD1 (6 bases). The CDR3 length is 17 residues. Deletions cut 0 bases from V and 5 bases from J, with 19 bases between. Germline V gene lookup returns CDR1 MNHEY and CDR2 SVGAGI. Here the CDR3 reads CASSYSPYGGAEYGYTF. For the CDR3, the DNA is TGTGCCAGCAGTTACTCTCCATACGGGGGGGCTGAGTATGGCTACACCTTC.

The rearrangement joins TRBV6-5 to TRBJ1-5, with 8 bases lining up with TRBD1. V gave up 2 bases and J gave up 5 bases; unmatched junction bases: 5. Germline-derived CDR1 and CDR2 are MNHEY and SVGAGI. This CDR3 region has 15 residues. The CDR3 DNA follows: TGTGCCAGCAGTTACAGATCAGGGGGCGATCAGCCCCAGCATTTT. This sequence encodes CASSYRSGGDQPQHF.

In its sample, this clonotype was seen many times. The chain couples TRBV12-3 or TRBV12-4 to TRBJ1-2; D ambiguous. V lost 5 bases, J lost 8 bases, and 9 bases lay in between. The CDR3 extends over 11 amino acids. The CDR3 spells CASSATWGYTF. CDR3 coding DNA: TGTGCCAGCAGTGCCACTTGGGGCTACACCTTC.

The chain links TRBV20-1 to TRBJ1-2, with D possibly TRBD1 on 6 matching bases. The V and J ends lost 0 bases and 8 bases respectively, with 19 bases between them. CDR1 DFQATT and CDR2 SNEGSKA come from the germline V gene (reference sequence). The CDR3 covers 15 residues. The CDR3 coding sequence is TGCAGTGCTAGAGATGGGACAACACCGGTTTTGGGCTACACCTTC. This codes for CSARDGTTPVLGYTF.

CDR3 in DNA: TGTGCCAGTAGTACTCGCGCGGGACAGTCCTATGGCTACACCTTC. Protein product: CASSTRAGQSYGYTF. This rearrangement joins TRBV12-3 or TRBV12-4 to TRBJ1-2, with TRBD1 matching 7 bases. CDR3 length equals 15 residues. J lost 4 bases, V lost 9 bases, and 14 bases had no gene match.

The rearrangement joins TRBV11-2 to TRBJ2-7; D is possibly TRBD1 (6 bases). Per the germline V gene, CDR1 is SGHAT and CDR2 is FQNNGV. V was shortened by 5 bases and J by 6 bases, with 14 bases between the two germline ends. CDR3 size: 13 residues. The DNA of the CDR3 is TGTGCCAGCAGCGTCACCGGGACACCCGAGCAGTACTTC. Its protein is CASSVTGTPEQYF.

The chain has TRBV24-1 and TRBJ1-5; TRBD1 might be the D (6 bases). Between the trimmed V and J ends, which lost 4 bases and 7 bases, there was a span of 16 bases. Germline CDR1 and CDR2: KGHDR and SFDVKD. The CDR3 is 15 residues long. CDR3 DNA sequence: TGTGCCACCAGTGAGGATCAGGGGTCGGAACAGCCCCAGCATTTT. It yields the protein CATSEDQGSEQPQHF.

CDR3 protein: CSVALIDRATSGYTF. The CDR3 DNA reads TGCAGCGTTGCCCTTATTGACAGGGCGACGAGTGGCTACACCTTC. This chain connects TRBV29-1 to TRBJ1-2; the match to TRBD1 covers 7 bases. V lost 4 bases and J lost 7; bases outside the gene matches: 15. CDR1 and CDR2 from the germline V gene are SQVTM and ANQGSEA. CDR3 length: 15 residues.

This chain links TRBV29-1 with TRBJ2-7; 12 nucleotides align to TRBD2. Unmatched junction bases numbered 7, after V lost 3 bases and J lost 7 bases. This CDR3 contains 14 residues. The germline V gene has CDR1 SQVTM and CDR2 ANQGSEA. CDR3 in amino acids: CSVDLAGGPGEQYF. CDR3 bases: TGCAGCGTTGATCTAGCGGGAGGGCCGGGGGAGCAGTACTTC.